This T cell receptor (beta chain) was captured in a study of T cell changes during pregnancy in multiple sclerosis. Trimming removed 4 bases from V and 0 bases from J, with 7 bases in between. Germline loops: CDR1 MGHDK, CDR2 SYGVNS. CDR3 length: 15 residues. Repertoires were generated with immunoSEQ multiplex PCR, while TCRdb's copy carries only in-frame clones and drops some. The data contain fewer than 65,000 clones, around 93% of them singletons. The chain uses TRBV25-1 and TRBJ2-6; D is undetermined. This TCR came from a female donor with multiple sclerosis, enrolled in a pregnancy study. Here the sequenced sample was peripheral blood, taken in the second trimester of pregnancy. CDR3 region: CASSAKSSGANVLTF. The CDR3 DNA is TGTGCCAGCAGTGCTAAGAGCTCTGGGGCCAACGTCCTGACTTTC.